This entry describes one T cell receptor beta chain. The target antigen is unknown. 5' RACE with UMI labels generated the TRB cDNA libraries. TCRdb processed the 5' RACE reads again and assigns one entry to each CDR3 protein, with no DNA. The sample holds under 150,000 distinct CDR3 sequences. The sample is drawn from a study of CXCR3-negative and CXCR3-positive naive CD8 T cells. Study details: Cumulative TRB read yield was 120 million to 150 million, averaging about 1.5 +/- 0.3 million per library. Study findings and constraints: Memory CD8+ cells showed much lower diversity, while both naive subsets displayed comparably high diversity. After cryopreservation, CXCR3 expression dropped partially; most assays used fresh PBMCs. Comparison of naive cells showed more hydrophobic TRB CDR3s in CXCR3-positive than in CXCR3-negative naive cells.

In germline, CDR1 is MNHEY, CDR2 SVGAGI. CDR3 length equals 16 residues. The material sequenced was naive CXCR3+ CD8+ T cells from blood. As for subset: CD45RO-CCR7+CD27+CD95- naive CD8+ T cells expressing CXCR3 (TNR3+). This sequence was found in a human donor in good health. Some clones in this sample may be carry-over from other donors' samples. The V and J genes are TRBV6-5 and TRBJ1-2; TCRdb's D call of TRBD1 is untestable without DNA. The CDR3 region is CASSSGLDSLFYGYTF.